This TCR beta chain is from a study of T cells in Graves' hyperthyroidism and ophthalmopathy (dated by TCRdb to between 2017 and 2020). The study in broad terms: Peripheral blood was collected at initial diagnosis, before any treatment. TCR V-J signatures able to tell the groups apart were searched for in a discovery cohort of 90 to 100 patients, of whom fewer than 45 had Graves' ophthalmopathy and some 60 had stable Graves' hyperthyroidism. Prospective prediction of ophthalmopathy was tested in an independent validation cohort of fewer than 20 hyperthyroidism patients and 17 patients who later progressed to ophthalmopathy. The approximately 95 discovery patients were divided at random into training and test sets in a 7:3 ratio. The study also compared thyroid tissue and blood T-cell repertoires from a handful of Graves' hyperthyroidism patients. Once sampling was done, hyperthyroidism patients were given methimazole at a starting dose of 30 mg daily, whereas ophthalmopathy patients were given high-dose intravenous methylprednisolone. According to the paper, TCR Vbeta CDR3 sequencing was carried out on over 130 peripheral blood samples, which came from under 50 ophthalmopathy, 75 or so hyperthyroidism and approximately 17 progressor patients. The study at large found these results: A model built on a 13 V-J signature distinguished ophthalmopathy from stable hyperthyroidism, reaching roughly 88% sensitivity and around 81% specificity in cross-validation and 80%/75% in testing. Blood samples also contained most of the expanded thyroid clonotypes (frequency above 0.001), which suggests that blood repertoires may reflect thyroid immune responses. During validation, the model predicted progression to ophthalmopathy a median of around 7 months ahead of onset, with almost 71% sensitivity and about 72% specificity. No statistical method was used to fix the sample size in advance, and group allocation was not hidden from the investigators.

A patient counted as having stable Graves' hyperthyroidism if no progression to ophthalmopathy occurred over 18 months of follow-up. Hyperthyroidism patients were aged 18 to 65 years and newly diagnosed, with disease duration of less than 2 months. Exclusion was applied to patients with uncontrolled infections, other autoimmune diseases, pregnancy or lactation. Diagnoses relied on clinical symptoms, serum thyroxine and TRAb, thyroid ultrasound and orbital computed tomography. PBMCs were separated from around 9.1 ml of fresh peripheral blood using Ficoll-Paque density gradient centrifugation. Total RNA was extracted using Trizol reagent, and RNA quality was assessed on an Agilent 2100 Bioanalyzer. Amplification of TCR beta CDR3 regions was carried out from RNA transcripts. The first round of RT-PCR for the TCR CDR3 was performed with the HTBI primer set and the Qiagen OneStep RT-PCR kit. Libraries were constructed in a second round of multiplex PCR, after which size selection and purification were carried out. The libraries were sequenced on an Illumina HiSeq2000 using paired-end 100 bp reads. The paper's data handling went like this. SOAPnuke was used to process the raw data, removing reads that contained adapters or uncalled bases, had a mean Phred below 15, or lacked an exact match to the constant primer or identifier. High-quality paired reads were merged using COPE v1.2.5, and each unique nucleotide sequence was defined as a clonotype. Clonotypes were aligned to IMGT TRBV, TRBD and TRBJ reference segments using MiTCR v1.1. Analysis was restricted to V-J combinations with a frequency above 0.0001, which covered roughly 99% of repertoires. A TCS score was defined as the ratio of F50 (clonal expansion) to E x V (chaos), with BLOSUM62-based TCRdist applied between CDR3 peptides within each V-J. Welch's t-statistics and random forest reduced around 550 V-J features to 13, which were used in a naive Bayes classifier (R e1071). The raw public data were reprocessed by TCRdb itself: fastp quality trimming at Q25, MiXCR clonotype calling, in-frame beta chains only. CDR3 protein sequences are deduplicated, and each keeps its most common genes and DNA. These V and J calls are TCRdb output, not the study's own analysis. The sample yields hundreds of thousands of distinct CDR3 sequences; about 15% were counted once. The ten largest clonotypes hold under 30% of the sample.

This clonotype occurred many times. There is no known antigen for this receptor. No quality values exist for individual bases; no much larger clone is one base distant. A distance of 10 bases separates the germline ends of V and J, which lose 3 bases and 7 bases respectively. CDR1 and CDR2 are read off the germline V gene as SGHTA and FQGNSA. Including cysteine and phenylalanine, the CDR3 has 14 amino acids. Just the 42-base CDR3 DNA is kept, in frame starting at base 1. Sequenced input: blood. The V and J segments used are TRBV7-2 and TRBJ1-6; 5 matching bases give a weak D call of TRBD1. The clonotype originates from a woman younger than 45 with Graves' hyperthyroidism. Here the CDR3 is given as CASSFPGENSPLHF. The sequenced DNA: TGTGCCAGCAGCTTCCCGGGGGAGAATTCACCCCTCCACTTT.